What follows is one TCR beta chain and its context. The data are from a study of OX40 agonist ivuxolimab in advanced cancers. The protocol was immunoSEQ multiplex PCR, while the TCRdb copy is restricted to in-frame clones and leaves out a portion. The sample includes under 95,000 clones, roughly 89% of them seen just once. The CDR3 loop spans 19 amino acids. V lost 3 bases and J lost 8; bases outside the gene matches: 20. Germline lookup yields CDR1 SGHNT and CDR2 YENEEA. The source was CD4+ or CD8+ T cells sorted from blood, collected in a trial of the OX40 agonist ivuxolimab. The chain carries TRBV11-3 and TRBJ2-1; 9 nucleotides align to TRBD2. The sequence was collected from an adult with an advanced solid tumor such as melanoma, head and neck, liver or kidney cancer. CDR3 DNA sequence: TGTGCCAGCAGCTTCCGACTAGCGGTAAGTGCGGGTGTATCGGATGAGCAGTTCTTC. It yields the protein CASSFRLAVSAGVSDEQFF.